This T cell receptor (beta chain) came from a study of beta chain features in type 1 diabetes. Points from the study as a whole: Healthy donors had naive, central memory and Treg TCRB repertoires that appeared less similar than those seen among patients. Shorter TCRB CDR3s, moderately but significantly so, were found in Type 1 diabetes patients in all four CD4+ subsets.

Reverse transcribing all isolated RNA meant expressed TCRB transcripts were sequenced. Method: immunoSEQ multiplex PCR; TCRdb's copy keeps in-frame clones and lacks some. The sample has around 160,000 clones, roughly 60% seen once; the top ten hold roughly 0.089%. Per donor, one heparinised blood draw averaged around 110 mL. Germline V gene data show CDR1 as ENHRY and CDR2 as SYGVKD. Between the trimmed V and J ends, which lost 3 bases and 2 bases, there was a span of 7 bases. CDR3 size: 13 residues. For this clone: Its antigen is not known.

The chain links TRBV10-3 to TRBJ1-1, with D tentatively TRBD1 (6 bases). The receptor was derived from a man aged 25 to 40 with type 1 diabetes. Sequenced sample: naive CD4+ T cells from blood. This CDR3 reads CAISDGGNTEAFF. The CDR3 region has the DNA TGTGCCATCAGTGACGGGGGCAACACTGAAGCTTTCTTT.